This is a list of T cell receptor beta chains from one sample in a study of T cell responses to AZD1222 COVID-19 vaccine. TCRdb's table, derived via immunoSEQ multiplex PCR, lists solely in-frame clones and lacks some. This sample has about 140,000 clones, with 90% to 95% found just once. Sequencing was performed on peripheral blood, taken on day 0 of AZD1222 vaccination. The receptors come from an adult in good health. Both conserved end residues are part of each CDR3. The order of the fields is J gene, V gene, D gene, clone size, CDR3 DNA, CDR3 protein. D genes are given only for firm matches. Clone size is shown for a subset of rows, as once, few, many or a class of expanded clone.

>TRBJ2-5|TRBV18|.|.
TGTGCCAGCTCACCTCTCAGGGAAGAGACCCAGTACTTC
CASSPLREETQYF
>TRBJ2-3|TRBV4-1|.|.
TGCGCCAGCAGCCAGCAATCCACAGATACGCAGTATTTT
CASSQQSTDTQYF
>TRBJ2-7|TRBV3-1/TRBV3-2|.|once
TGTGCCAGCAGCCAAGGTGTAGGGTCCGGGACTTATCAGGCGGAGCAGTACTTC
CASSQGVGSGTYQAEQYF
>TRBJ2-7|TRBV7-9|.|.
TGTGCCAGCAGCTTAGTAGGGACGGTCTCCTACGAGCAGTACTTC
CASSLVGTVSYEQYF
>TRBJ1-2|TRBV6-5|.|.
TGTGCCAGCAGAGGGACTCTTTCAGGCTACACCTTC
CASRGTLSGYTF
>TRBJ2-5|TRBV9|.|once
TGTGCCAGCAGCACCGGGGTGGGTGGCGTCTTGGAGACCCAGTACTTC
CASSTGVGGVLETQYF
>TRBJ1-6|TRBV18|.|.
TGTGCCAGCTCACCCACAGGTCCGGGTAATTCACCCCTCCACTTT
CASSPTGPGNSPLHF
>TRBJ2-3|TRBV7-3|.|.
TGTGCCAGCAGCTTAGCGGGATTAACAGATACGCAGTATTTT
CASSLAGLTDTQYF
>TRBJ2-6|TRBV28|.|.
TGTGCCAGCAGTTCCTACAGGGAATCTGGGGCCAACGTCCTGACTTTC
CASSSYRESGANVLTF
>TRBJ2-1|TRBV11-2|.|.
TGTGCCAGCAGCCCCGTAGCCACCCCCATGGATGAGCAGTTCTTC
CASSPVATPMDEQFF
>TRBJ1-1|TRBV11-2|.|once
TGTGCCAGCAGCCAGGGGACCCGGAGTGAAGCTTTCTTT
CASSQGTRSEAFF
>TRBJ2-3|TRBV5-1|.|few
TGCGCCAGCAGCTCGGGACTTGTGGATACGCAGTATTTT
CASSSGLVDTQYF
>TRBJ1-6|TRBV2|.|once
TGTGCCAGCAGTGATCAGAGCTCCTATAATTCACCCCTCCACTTT
CASSDQSSYNSPLHF
>TRBJ2-5|TRBV6-1|.|.
TGTGCCAGCAGTGAAGCGCCGGGAAGTCAAGAGACCCAGTACTTC
CASSEAPGSQETQYF
>TRBJ2-7|TRBV11-1|TRBD2|.
TGTGCCAGCAGCACTAGCGGGGGGTCCTCCTACGAGCAGTACTTC
CASSTSGGSSYEQYF
>TRBJ2-2|TRBV7-7|TRBD1|.
TGTGCCAGCAGCCCGGGACAGGGCAAGACCGGGGAGCTGTTTTTT
CASSPGQGKTGELFF
>TRBJ1-4|TRBV19|TRBD1|.
TGTGCCAGTAGTGTCCAGGGGGCAAGAGAAAAACTGTTTTTT
CASSVQGAREKLFF
>TRBJ2-1|TRBV7-9|TRBD1|.
TGTGCCAGCAGCTTAGAGGACAGGGGTCTGAATGAGCAGTTCTTC
CASSLEDRGLNEQFF
>TRBJ2-2|TRBV20-1|TRBD2|.
TGCAGTGCTAGTATGGGGGCGGGAGGTTTAGTCGGGGAGCTGTTTTTT
CSASMGAGGLVGELFF
>TRBJ2-7|TRBV6-2/TRBV6-3|TRBD2|.
TGTGCCAGCAGCTCACTAGCGGGGGGTTACGAGCAGTACTTC
CASSSLAGGYEQYF
>TRBJ2-1|TRBV7-9|.|once
TGTGCCAGCAGCCATGATGTCGATGAGCAGTTCTTC
CASSHDVDEQFF
>TRBJ2-1|TRBV28|.|.
TGTGCCAGCAGTAAGGGACCTAGGGGGGGGTACAATGAGCAGTTCTTC
CASSKGPRGGYNEQFF
>TRBJ1-3|TRBV28|.|.
TGTGCCAGCAGTGACCCCTCTACGGGAAACACCATATATTTT
CASSDPSTGNTIYF
>TRBJ1-3|TRBV28|.|.
TGTGCCAGCGGAAGGAGTTTCCCGACAGGAAACACCATATATTTT
CASGRSFPTGNTIYF
>TRBJ1-2|TRBV5-5|.|.
TGTGCCAGCAGCTTAGGCAGGGTGGAGAAACTTGGCTACACCTTC
CASSLGRVEKLGYTF
>TRBJ2-7|TRBV6-6|.|few
TGTGCCAGCAGTTCCACTAGGAGCTCCTACGAGCAGTACTTC
CASSSTRSSYEQYF
>TRBJ2-3|TRBV2|TRBD2|.
TGTGCCAGCAGTGAACGTGTTAGCGGGATAGCAGATACGCAGTATTTT
CASSERVSGIADTQYF
>TRBJ1-2|TRBV7-6|.|.
TGTGCCAGCAGCTCAAGAACGAGGGCGAGTAGGAATGGCTACACCTTC
CASSSRTRASRNGYTF
>TRBJ2-3|TRBV4-3|TRBD2|.
TGCGCCAGCAGCCAAGAACGGGGGGGGCCGGATACGCAGTATTTT
CASSQERGGPDTQYF
>TRBJ1-2|TRBV19|.|.
TGTGCCAGTAGTATAGCGACAAGCGGTAACTATGGCTACACCTTC
CASSIATSGNYGYTF
>TRBJ1-2|TRBV7-8|.|few
TGTGCCAGCAGCTTAGATCTAGGGAACTATGGCTACACCTTC
CASSLDLGNYGYTF
>TRBJ1-1|TRBV29-1|.|.
TGCAGCGCTGAGGGACGGGAGAACACTGAAGCTTTCTTT
CSAEGRENTEAFF
>TRBJ1-2|TRBV7-3|.|.
TGTGCCAGCAGCTTACCTCCCGAAGGTGGCTACACCTTC
CASSLPPEGGYTF